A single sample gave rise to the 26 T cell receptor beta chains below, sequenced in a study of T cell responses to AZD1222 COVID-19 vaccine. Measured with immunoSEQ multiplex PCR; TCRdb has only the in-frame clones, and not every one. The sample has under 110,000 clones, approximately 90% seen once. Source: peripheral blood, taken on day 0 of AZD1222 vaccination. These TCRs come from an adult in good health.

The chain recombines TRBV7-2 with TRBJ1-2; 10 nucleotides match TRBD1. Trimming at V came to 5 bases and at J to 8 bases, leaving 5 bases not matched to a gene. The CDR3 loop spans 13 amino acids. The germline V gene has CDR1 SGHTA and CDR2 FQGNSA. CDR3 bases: TGTGCCAGCAGCCCGACAGGGGGCTTGGGCTACACCTTC. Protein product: CASSPTGGLGYTF. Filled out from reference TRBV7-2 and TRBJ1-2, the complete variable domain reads GAGVSQSPSNKVTEKGKDVELRCDPISGHTALYWYRQSLGQGLEFLIYFQGNSAPDKSGLPSDRFSAERTGGSVSTLTIQRTQQEDSAVYLCASSPTGGLGYTFGSGTRLTVV.

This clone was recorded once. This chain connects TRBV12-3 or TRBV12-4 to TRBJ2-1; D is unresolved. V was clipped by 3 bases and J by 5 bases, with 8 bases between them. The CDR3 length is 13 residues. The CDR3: CASSFRTDNEQFF. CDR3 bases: TGTGCCAGCAGTTTCCGGACCGACAATGAGCAGTTCTTC.

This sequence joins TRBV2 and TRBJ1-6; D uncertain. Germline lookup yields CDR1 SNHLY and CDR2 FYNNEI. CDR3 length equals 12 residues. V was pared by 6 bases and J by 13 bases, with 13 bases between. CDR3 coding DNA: TGTGCCAGCAGGGATTCAGCGCATCCCCTCCACTTT. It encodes CASRDSAHPLHF.

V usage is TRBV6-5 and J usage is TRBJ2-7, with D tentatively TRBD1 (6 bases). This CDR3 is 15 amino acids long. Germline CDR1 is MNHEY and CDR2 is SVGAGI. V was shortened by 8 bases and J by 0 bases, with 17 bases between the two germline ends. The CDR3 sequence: CASGPRGLGSYEQYF. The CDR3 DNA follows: TGTGCCAGCGGTCCCAGGGGTCTCGGCTCCTACGAGCAGTACTTC.

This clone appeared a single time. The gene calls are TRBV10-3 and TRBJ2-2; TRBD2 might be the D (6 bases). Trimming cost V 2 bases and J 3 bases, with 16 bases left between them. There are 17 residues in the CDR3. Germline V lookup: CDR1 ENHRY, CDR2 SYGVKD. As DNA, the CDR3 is TGTGCCATCAGTGAGGGAGGGACGGCCAGCGACACCGGGGAGCTGTTTTTT. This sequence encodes CAISEGGTASDTGELFF.

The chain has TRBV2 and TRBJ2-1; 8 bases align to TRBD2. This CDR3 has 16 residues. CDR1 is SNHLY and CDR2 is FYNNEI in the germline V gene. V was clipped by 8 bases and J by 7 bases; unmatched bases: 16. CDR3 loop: CASRVDGGAVLNEQFF. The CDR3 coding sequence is TGTGCCAGCCGAGTGGACGGGGGGGCCGTTTTGAATGAGCAGTTCTTC.

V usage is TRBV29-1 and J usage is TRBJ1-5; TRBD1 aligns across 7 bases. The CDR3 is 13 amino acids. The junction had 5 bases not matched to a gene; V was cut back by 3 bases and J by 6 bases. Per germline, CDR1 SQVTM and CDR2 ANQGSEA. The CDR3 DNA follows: TGCAGCGTTGATGGAGGGGGCGGTCAGCCCCAGCATTTT. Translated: CSVDGGGGQPQHF.

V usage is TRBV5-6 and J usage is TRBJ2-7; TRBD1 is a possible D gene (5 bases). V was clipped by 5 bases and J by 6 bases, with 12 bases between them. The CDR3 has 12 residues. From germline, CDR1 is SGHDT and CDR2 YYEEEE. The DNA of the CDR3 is TGTGCCAGCAGTTATGACAGAAGCGAGCAGTACTTC. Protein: CASSYDRSEQYF.

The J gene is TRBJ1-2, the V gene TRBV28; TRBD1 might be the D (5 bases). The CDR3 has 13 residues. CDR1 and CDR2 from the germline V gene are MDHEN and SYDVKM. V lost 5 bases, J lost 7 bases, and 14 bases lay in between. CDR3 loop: CASSPGDRGGYTF. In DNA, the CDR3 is TGTGCCAGCAGTCCGGGGGACCGGGGTGGCTACACCTTC.

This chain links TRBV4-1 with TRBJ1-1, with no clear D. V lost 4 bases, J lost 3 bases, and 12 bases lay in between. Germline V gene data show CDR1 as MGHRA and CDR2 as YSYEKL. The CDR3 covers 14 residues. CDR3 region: CASSLHVWDTEAFF. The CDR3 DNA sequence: TGCGCCAGCAGCCTCCATGTTTGGGACACTGAAGCTTTCTTT.

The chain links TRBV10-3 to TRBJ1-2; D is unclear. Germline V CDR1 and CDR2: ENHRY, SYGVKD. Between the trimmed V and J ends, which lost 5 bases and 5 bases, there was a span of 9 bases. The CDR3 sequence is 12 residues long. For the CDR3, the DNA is TGTGCCATCAGTAACAGCAATTATGGCTACACCTTC. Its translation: CAISNSNYGYTF.

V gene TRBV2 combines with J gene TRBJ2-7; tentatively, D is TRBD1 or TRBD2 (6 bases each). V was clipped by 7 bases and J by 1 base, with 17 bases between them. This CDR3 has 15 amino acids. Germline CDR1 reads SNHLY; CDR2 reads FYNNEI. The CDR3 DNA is TGTGCCAGCAAGGGGGGACCGGCAGGGTCCTACGAGCAGTACTTC. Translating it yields CASKGGPAGSYEQYF.

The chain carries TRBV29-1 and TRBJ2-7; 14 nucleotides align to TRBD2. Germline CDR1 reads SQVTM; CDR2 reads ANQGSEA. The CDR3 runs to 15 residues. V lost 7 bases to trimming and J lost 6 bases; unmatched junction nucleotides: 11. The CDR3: CSARLAGGRATEQYF. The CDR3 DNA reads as TGCAGCGCTAGACTAGCGGGGGGGCGAGCGACCGAGCAGTACTTC.

The CDR3 loop reads CASSLEGPEQYF. The CDR3 nucleotides are TGTGCCAGCAGTTTAGAAGGTCCCGAGCAGTACTTC. The genes are TRBV12-3 or TRBV12-4 and TRBJ2-7; D uncertain. V was cut by 1 base and J by 6 bases, with 7 bases left in between. This CDR3 is 12 amino acids long.

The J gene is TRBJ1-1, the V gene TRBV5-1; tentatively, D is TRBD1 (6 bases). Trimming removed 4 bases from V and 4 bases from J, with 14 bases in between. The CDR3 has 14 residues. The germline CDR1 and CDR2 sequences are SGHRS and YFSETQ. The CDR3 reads CASSPLTGTTEAFF. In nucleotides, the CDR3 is TGCGCCAGCAGCCCACTAACAGGGACCACTGAAGCTTTCTTT. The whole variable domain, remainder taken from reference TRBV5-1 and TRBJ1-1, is KAGVTQTPRYLIKTRGQQVTLSCSPISGHRSVSWYQQTPGQGLQFLFEYFSETQRNKGNFPGRFSGRQFSNSRSEMNVSTLELGDSALYLCASSPLTGTTEAFFGQGTRLTVV.

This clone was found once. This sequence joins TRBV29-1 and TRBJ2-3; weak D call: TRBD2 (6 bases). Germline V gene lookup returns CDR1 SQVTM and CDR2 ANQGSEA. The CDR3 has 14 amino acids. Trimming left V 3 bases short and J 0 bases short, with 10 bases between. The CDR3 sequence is CSVEGGDSTDTQYF. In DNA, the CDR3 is TGCAGCGTTGAGGGCGGGGACAGCACAGATACGCAGTATTTT.

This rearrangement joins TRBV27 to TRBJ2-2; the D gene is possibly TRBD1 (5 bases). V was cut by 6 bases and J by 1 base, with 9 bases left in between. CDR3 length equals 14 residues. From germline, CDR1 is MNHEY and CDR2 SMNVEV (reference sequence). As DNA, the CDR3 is TGTGCCAGCAGCCGCGACAGGAACACCGGGGAGCTGTTTTTT. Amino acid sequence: CASSRDRNTGELFF.

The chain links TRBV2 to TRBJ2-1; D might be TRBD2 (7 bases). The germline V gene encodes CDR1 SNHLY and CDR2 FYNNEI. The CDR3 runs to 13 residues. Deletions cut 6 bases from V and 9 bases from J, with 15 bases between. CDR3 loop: CASRDRGASEQFF. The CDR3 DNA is TGTGCCAGCAGGGACCGGGGGGCGAGTGAGCAGTTCTTC. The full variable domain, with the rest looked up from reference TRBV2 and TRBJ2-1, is EPEVTQTPSHQVTQMGQEVILRCVPISNHLYFYWYRQILGQKVEFLVSFYNNEISEKSEIFDDQFSVERPDGSNFTLKIRSTKLEDSAMYFCASRDRGASEQFFGPGTRLTVL.

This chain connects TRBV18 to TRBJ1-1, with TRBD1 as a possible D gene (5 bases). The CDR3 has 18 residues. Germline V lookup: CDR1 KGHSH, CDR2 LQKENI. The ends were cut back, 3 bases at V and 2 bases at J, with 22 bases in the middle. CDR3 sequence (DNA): TGTGCCAGCTCACCGCGTGTCTCCCGGGGGGTTTATAACACTGAAGCTTTCTTT. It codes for CASSPRVSRGVYNTEAFF.

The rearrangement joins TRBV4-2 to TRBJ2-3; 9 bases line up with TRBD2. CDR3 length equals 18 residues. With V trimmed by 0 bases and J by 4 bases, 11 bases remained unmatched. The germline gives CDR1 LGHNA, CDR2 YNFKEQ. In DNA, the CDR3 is TGTGCCAGCAGCCAAGATCCCGAGCGGGGGGCTTCCGCAGATACGCAGTATTTT. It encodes CASSQDPERGASADTQYF.

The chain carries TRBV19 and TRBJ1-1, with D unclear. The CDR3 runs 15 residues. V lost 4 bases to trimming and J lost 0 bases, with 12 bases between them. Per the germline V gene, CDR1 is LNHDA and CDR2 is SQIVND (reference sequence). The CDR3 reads CASSKRTVMNTEAFF. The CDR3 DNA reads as TGTGCCAGTAGTAAACGGACGGTCATGAACACTGAAGCTTTCTTT.

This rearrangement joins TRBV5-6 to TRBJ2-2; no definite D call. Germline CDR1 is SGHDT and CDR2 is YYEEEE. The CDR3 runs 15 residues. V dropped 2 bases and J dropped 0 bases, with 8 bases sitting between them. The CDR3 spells CASSLGPPNTGELFF. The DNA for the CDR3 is TGTGCCAGCAGCTTAGGTCCGCCGAACACCGGGGAGCTGTTTTTT.

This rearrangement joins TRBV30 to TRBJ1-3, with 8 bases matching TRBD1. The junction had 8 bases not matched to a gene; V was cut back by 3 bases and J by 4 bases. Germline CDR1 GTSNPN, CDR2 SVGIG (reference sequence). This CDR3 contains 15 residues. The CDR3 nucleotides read TGTGCCTGGAGCGTCGACAGGGGTGAAGGAAACACCATATATTTT. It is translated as CAWSVDRGEGNTIYF.

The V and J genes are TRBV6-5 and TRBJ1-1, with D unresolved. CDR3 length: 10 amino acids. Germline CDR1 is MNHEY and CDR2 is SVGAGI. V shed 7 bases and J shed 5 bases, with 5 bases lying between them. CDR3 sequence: CASMETEAFF. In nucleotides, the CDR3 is TGTGCCAGCATGGAAACTGAAGCTTTCTTT.

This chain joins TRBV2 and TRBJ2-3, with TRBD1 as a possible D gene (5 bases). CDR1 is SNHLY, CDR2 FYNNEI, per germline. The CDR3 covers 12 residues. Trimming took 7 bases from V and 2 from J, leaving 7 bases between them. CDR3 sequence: CASTQATDTQYF. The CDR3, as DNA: TGTGCCAGCACACAGGCCACAGATACGCAGTATTTT. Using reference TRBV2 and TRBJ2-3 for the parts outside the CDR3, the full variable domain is EPEVTQTPSHQVTQMGQEVILRCVPISNHLYFYWYRQILGQKVEFLVSFYNNEISEKSEIFDDQFSVERPDGSNFTLKIRSTKLEDSAMYFCASTQATDTQYFGPGTRLTVL.

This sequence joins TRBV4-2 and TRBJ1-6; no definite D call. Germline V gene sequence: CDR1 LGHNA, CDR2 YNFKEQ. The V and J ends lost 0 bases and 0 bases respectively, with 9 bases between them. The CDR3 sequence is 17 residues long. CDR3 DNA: TGTGCCAGCAGCCAAGAAGCTCTGAGCTCCTATAATTCACCCCTCCACTTT. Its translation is CASSQEALSSYNSPLHF.